Listed below are T cell receptor beta chains from one sample, sequenced in a study of T-cell memory formation after mild COVID-19. TCRdb analysed the 5' RACE reads with MiXCR anew, one entry per CDR3 protein. Of tens of thousands of distinct CDR3 sequences listed, around a quarter are singletons. The sequencing sample was made of PBMCs or a T cell subset sorted from them (not recorded which). These receptors were taken from a man between 18 and 35 years old who had mild COVID-19 (a few samples of this study predate the infection). Cell type and time point are not known. CDR3s include the opening cysteine and the closing phenylalanine or tryptophan. The D gene is left open where the match is weak. The size field is filled for only some rows; it gives once, few, many or a size class.

>TRBV18|-|-|TRBJ1-2
CASSPFGTPWDGYTF
TGTGCCAGCTCTCCCTTCGGGACTCCCTGGGATGGCTACACCTTC
>TRBV7-9|-|-|TRBJ2-5
CASSLALGGTEETQYF
TGTGCCAGCAGCTTAGCGCTTGGGGGGACCGAAGAGACCCAGTACTTC
>TRBV9|TRBD1|few|TRBJ1-5
CASSRDRDGNQPQHF
TGTGCCAGCAGCCGTGACAGGGACGGCAATCAGCCCCAGCATTTT
>TRBV6-5|-|few|TRBJ2-5
CATLTRGETQYF
TGTGCCACCCTCACCCGGGGGGAGACCCAGTACTTC
>TRBV25-1|-|-|TRBJ2-3
CASSARLGYQYF
TGTGCCAGCAGCGCCCGCCTGGGCTATCAGTATTTT
>TRBV27|TRBD1|few|TRBJ2-1
CASSYRRDSNNEQFF
TGTGCCAGCAGTTACCGACGGGACAGCAACAATGAGCAGTTCTTC
>TRBV5-5|-|-|TRBJ2-3
CASSLLWRDLLTDTQYF
TGTGCCAGCAGCTTGCTCTGGCGAGACCTGCTCACAGATACGCAGTATTTT
>TRBV11-2|-|few|TRBJ2-1
CASGRGQSYNEQFF
TGTGCCAGCGGCCGGGGGCAATCCTACAATGAGCAGTTCTTC
>TRBV12-3/TRBV12-4|-|few|TRBJ2-1
CASNYFGVGTNNEQFF
TGTGCCAGCAACTACTTTGGGGTCGGGACCAACAATGAGCAGTTCTTC
>TRBV5-1|TRBD1|many|TRBJ2-7
CASSFLTGGSEQYF
TGCGCCAGCAGCTTTCTTACAGGGGGCTCCGAGCAGTACTTC
>TRBV5-1|-|-|TRBJ2-3
CASSGGEGDTQYF
TGCGCCAGCTCGGGGGGCGAAGGAGATACGCAGTATTTT
>TRBV7-3|TRBD2|few|TRBJ2-5
CASSFGLASETQYF
TGTGCCAGCAGCTTCGGACTAGCATCAGAGACCCAGTACTTC
>TRBV7-9|TRBD1|few|TRBJ2-2
CASSLGTGITGELFF
TGTGCCAGCAGCTTAGGGACAGGGATCACCGGGGAGCTGTTTTTT
>TRBV5-1|-|-|TRBJ1-2
CASSLRQPGRAFYGYTF
TGCGCCAGCAGCTTGAGACAACCGGGACGGGCTTTCTATGGCTACACCTTC
>TRBV2|TRBD2|many|TRBJ2-5
CASRKKASGYQETQYF
TGTGCCAGCAGGAAGAAGGCTAGCGGGTATCAAGAGACCCAGTACTTC
>TRBV6-1|-|few|TRBJ1-2
CASSEDPRVPNYGYTF
TGTGCCAGCAGTGAAGATCCGAGGGTCCCTAACTATGGCTACACCTTC
>TRBV7-6|TRBD2|-|TRBJ2-2
CASSPAGGGTNTGELFF
TGTGCCAGCAGTCCCGCCGGGGGGGGAACGAACACCGGGGAGCTGTTTTTT
>TRBV7-9|-|many|TRBJ2-3
CASSDGGPHTDTQYF
TGTGCCAGCAGCGACGGGGGGCCTCACACAGATACGCAGTATTTT
>TRBV5-6|-|-|TRBJ1-4
CASSLGVPGVNEKLFF
TGTGCCAGCAGCCTGGGGGTTCCGGGGGTTAATGAAAAACTGTTTTTT
>TRBV28|TRBD1|-|TRBJ1-1
CASRGTGGTEAFF
TGTGCCAGCAGGGGGACAGGGGGCACTGAAGCTTTCTTT
>TRBV6-2/TRBV6-3|-|-|TRBJ1-5
CASRRGRDYQPQHF
TGTGCCAGCAGGCGGGGCAGGGATTATCAGCCCCAGCATTTT
>TRBV7-2|-|few|TRBJ1-3
CASSLGAGAGNTIYF
TGTGCCAGCAGCTTAGGCGCGGGTGCTGGAAACACCATATATTTT
>TRBV29-1|TRBD1|-|TRBJ1-1
CSVETGIEAFF
TGCAGCGTGGAGACAGGGATTGAAGCTTTCTTT
>TRBV3-1|TRBD1|few|TRBJ2-1
CASSPSTGVAGNEQFF
TGTGCCAGCAGCCCCTCGACAGGGGTCGCCGGAAATGAGCAGTTCTTC
>TRBV4-2|TRBD1|few|TRBJ2-1
CASSQEWRGGIVNEQFF
TGTGCCAGCAGCCAAGAATGGAGAGGGGGCATTGTCAATGAGCAGTTCTTC
>TRBV11-2|TRBD2|-|TRBJ2-3
CASSLVLAGGNTDTQYF
TGTGCCAGCAGCTTAGTGCTAGCGGGGGGAAACACAGATACGCAGTATTTT
>TRBV29-1|-|few|TRBJ1-1
CSVILRGTEAFF
TGCAGCGTTATACTGCGAGGCACTGAAGCTTTCTTT
>TRBV24-1|TRBD2|-|TRBJ2-3
CATSEPGGTSTDTQYF
TGTGCCACCAGTGAACCCGGCGGGACTAGTACAGATACGCAGTATTTT
>TRBV20-1|-|-|TRBJ2-2
CSAEPNTGELFF
TGCAGTGCGGAACCGAACACCGGGGAGCTGTTTTTT
>TRBV6-2/TRBV6-3|-|-|TRBJ2-2
CASSWGAATGELFF
TGTGCCAGCAGTTGGGGGGCCGCCACCGGGGAGCTGTTTTTT
>TRBV7-8|-|few|TRBJ2-3
CASSLGSGGPTDTQYF
TGTGCCAGCAGCTTAGGCTCGGGGGGCCCCACAGATACGCAGTATTTT
>TRBV6-5|-|few|TRBJ2-3
CASSYSRETDTQYF
TGTGCCAGCAGTTACTCTCGGGAGACAGATACGCAGTATTTT
>TRBV7-9|TRBD1|-|TRBJ2-4
CASSSGQGEIGIQYF
TGTGCCAGCAGCTCGGGACAGGGAGAAATCGGCATTCAGTACTTC
>TRBV6-2/TRBV6-3|TRBD2|-|TRBJ2-3
CASSYPSGTVADTQYF
TGTGCCAGCAGTTACCCTAGCGGGACCGTAGCAGATACGCAGTATTTT
>TRBV3-1|-|few|TRBJ1-5
CASSQEGGSNQPQHF
TGTGCCAGCAGCCAAGAGGGCGGTAGCAATCAGCCCCAGCATTTT
>TRBV4-2|-|few|TRBJ1-1
CASSQDVGGLNTEAFF
TGTGCCAGCAGCCAAGATGTTGGGGGATTGAACACTGAAGCTTTCTTT
>TRBV27|TRBD1|-|TRBJ1-2
CASSSPGTGEDGYTF
TGTGCCAGCAGTTCCCCCGGGACAGGGGAGGATGGCTACACCTTC
>TRBV14|-|-|TRBJ2-3
CASSLTRRDTQYF
TGTGCCAGCAGCCTGACGAGGCGGGATACGCAGTATTTT
>TRBV9|TRBD1|-|TRBJ1-3
CASGGTVVSGNTIYF
TGTGCCAGCGGCGGGACAGTAGTCTCTGGAAACACCATATATTTT
>TRBV4-1|-|few|TRBJ2-2
CASSRGAANTGELFF
TGCGCCAGCAGCCGAGGGGCGGCTAACACCGGGGAGCTGTTTTTT
>TRBV7-2|-|few|TRBJ2-3
CASTPSPDVTDTQYF
TGTGCCAGCACCCCCTCCCCGGACGTCACAGATACGCAGTATTTT
>TRBV7-9|-|-|TRBJ2-3
CASSPPFRSADTQYF
TGTGCCAGCAGCCCCCCGTTTAGAAGCGCAGATACGCAGTATTTT
>TRBV6-5|TRBD2|-|TRBJ2-1
CASSYAPRGAQFF
TGTGCCAGCAGTTATGCCCCGCGGGGGGCGCAGTTCTTC
>TRBV10-3|-|few|TRBJ2-7
CAISGGDIEQYF
TGTGCCATCAGTGGGGGGGATATCGAGCAGTACTTC
>TRBV7-9|TRBD2|many|TRBJ2-3
CASSFFSSGAADTQYF
TGTGCCAGCAGCTTTTTCTCTAGCGGGGCCGCAGATACGCAGTATTTT
>TRBV28|-|-|TRBJ1-2
CASSPGRIYGYTF
TGTGCCAGCAGTCCGGGTCGTATCTATGGCTACACCTTC
>TRBV4-1|-|-|TRBJ1-4
CASSYSGSNEKLFF
TGCGCCAGCAGCTACTCGGGCTCTAATGAAAAACTGTTTTTT
>TRBV29-1|-|few|TRBJ2-5
CSVEGLGRPGETQYF
TGCAGCGTTGAAGGTCTGGGGCGCCCAGGCGAGACCCAGTACTTC
>TRBV6-5|-|few|TRBJ2-1
CASSPNRGYNEQFF
TGTGCCAGCAGCCCGAACCGGGGGTACAATGAGCAGTTCTTC
>TRBV12-3/TRBV12-4|-|-|TRBJ1-1
CASSLKFGSTEAFF
TGTGCCAGCAGTTTAAAGTTCGGGAGCACTGAAGCTTTCTTT
>TRBV5-1|-|few|TRBJ2-6
CASRGGANVLTF
TGCGCCAGCAGGGGAGGGGCCAACGTCCTGACTTTC
>TRBV12-3/TRBV12-4|TRBD2|many|TRBJ2-7
CASSFTSASYEQYF
TGTGCCAGCAGTTTTACTAGCGCGTCCTACGAGCAGTACTTC
>TRBV27|-|-|TRBJ1-5
CASSYHGQPQHF
TGTGCCAGCAGTTATCATGGCCAGCCCCAGCATTTT